Following are 26 T cell receptor beta chains from one sample sequenced in a study of Graves' ophthalmopathy and Graves' hyperthyroidism. RNA transcripts were the template, and TCR beta CDR3 regions were amplified from them. The first round was an RT-PCR with HTBI primers, and the second round was a multiplex PCR. TCRdb re-called the multiplex PCR reads with MiXCR, one entry per CDR3 protein. The table shows approximately 210,000 distinct CDR3 sequences, with 25% to 30% occurring only once. Specimen: peripheral blood. These receptors were obtained from a man aged 50-59 years with Graves' ophthalmopathy.

The V gene is TRBV11-3, the J gene TRBJ2-5; no clear D gene. Deletions cut 5 bases from V and 4 bases from J, with 11 bases between. The germline gives CDR1 SGHNT, CDR2 YENEEA. CDR3 length: 13 amino acids. CDR3 DNA sequence: TGTGCCAGCAGCCCAAAAGGCCGAGAGACCCAGTACTTC. Its protein product is CASSPKGRETQYF.

The V gene is TRBV6-2 or TRBV6-3, the J gene TRBJ2-7, with 12 positions matching TRBD1. Trimming at V came to 6 bases and at J to 2 bases, leaving 2 bases not matched to a gene. This CDR3 has 14 residues. Germline loops: CDR1 MNHEY, CDR2 SVGEGT. The CDR3 nucleotides read TGTGCCAGCAGGGGACAGGGGGCACCCTACGAGCAGTACTTC. Amino acid sequence: CASRGQGAPYEQYF.

This clonotype was recorded at least ten times. The chain is built from TRBV28 and TRBJ1-5; D may be TRBD1 (5 bases). Germline V gene data show CDR1 as MDHEN and CDR2 as SYDVKM. V was cut by 2 bases and J by 3 bases, with 8 bases left in between. This CDR3 region has 14 residues. The CDR3 region is CASSLLGDNQPQHF. CDR3 DNA sequence: TGTGCCAGCAGTTTACTAGGGGACAATCAGCCCCAGCATTTT.

This clonotype was found many times. The chain has TRBV6-2 or TRBV6-3 and TRBJ2-7; perhaps TRBD1 as D (6 bases). CDR1 is MNHEY, CDR2 SVGEGT, per germline. The CDR3 runs 15 residues. Between the trimmed V and J ends, which lost 7 bases and 5 bases, there was a span of 21 bases. The CDR3 DNA sequence: TGTGCCAGCACCAAGGCGGCAGGGGTTAGGGACGAGCAGTACTTC. It specifies CASTKAAGVRDEQYF.

Many counts were recorded for this clonotype. This sequence joins TRBV28 and TRBJ1-2; no clear D. The CDR3 loop spans 11 amino acids. V was trimmed by 7 bases and J by 3 bases, leaving 6 bases between them. CDR1 is MDHEN and CDR2 is SYDVKM in the germline V gene. The CDR3 coding sequence is TGTGCCAGCACCGAACACTATGGCTACACCTTC. Translating it yields CASTEHYGYTF.

This clonotype has ten or more counts. The V call is TRBV5-1, the J call TRBJ2-4; 9 bases line up with TRBD1. The CDR3 runs to 15 residues. Germline values: CDR1 SGHRS, CDR2 YFSETQ. The trim removed 4 bases at V and 6 bases at J, leaving 8 bases unmatched. CDR3 region: CASSDRTGVGNIQYF. The CDR3 coding sequence is TGCGCCAGCAGCGACCGGACAGGGGTCGGAAACATTCAGTACTTC.

The table lists this clonotype with many counts. The chain links TRBV6-5 to TRBJ2-7; 7 bases align to TRBD1. Germline trimming cut 1 base from V and 4 bases from J; bases unmatched to any gene: 1. CDR3 length: 13 amino acids. Germline V gene data show CDR1 as MNHEY and CDR2 as SVGAGI. For the CDR3, the DNA is TGTGCCAGCAGTTACTACAGGGGTTACGAGCAGTACTTC. It specifies CASSYYRGYEQYF.

The gene calls are TRBV11-3 and TRBJ2-7; TRBD2 is a possible D gene (6 bases). Germline CDR1 is SGHNT and CDR2 is YENEEA. The V and J ends lost 3 bases and 5 bases respectively, with 14 bases between them. This CDR3 spans 14 amino acids. The CDR3, as DNA: TGTGCCAGCAGCTTGCCGGGGGTCGACCACGAGCAGTACTTC. Translation: CASSLPGVDHEQYF.

This clonotype was counted ten times or more. This sequence joins TRBV5-1 and TRBJ1-5; D uncertain. Looked up from germline, CDR1 is SGHRS and CDR2 is YFSETQ. CDR3 length: 15 amino acids. V shed 0 bases and J shed 6 bases, with 13 bases lying between them. CDR3 DNA: TGCGCCAGCAGCTTGGGCACGGGAGGAGTTCAGCCCCAGCATTTT. Protein: CASSLGTGGVQPQHF.

This chain joins TRBV2 and TRBJ2-7; D remains unclear. The V end was cut by 3 bases, the J end by 0 bases, with 15 bases between. Germline CDR1 SNHLY, CDR2 FYNNEI. CDR3 length equals 16 residues. The CDR3 reads CASSDMAGFSSYEQYF. CDR3 DNA: TGTGCCAGCAGTGATATGGCAGGCTTTAGCTCCTACGAGCAGTACTTC.

This clonotype was counted ten times or more. The chain joins TRBV5-1 to TRBJ2-5, with D hard to call. CDR1 is SGHRS, CDR2 YFSETQ, per germline. The germline V and J ends were trimmed by 4 bases and 4 bases, with 14 bases remaining between them. This CDR3 region has 14 residues. CDR3 nucleotide sequence: TGCGCCAGCAGCCAGCAAGATCTCGGAGAGACCCAGTACTTC. Its translation: CASSQQDLGETQYF.

This clonotype came up many times. The gene calls are TRBV6-1 and TRBJ2-7; 11 nucleotides match TRBD2. Losses at the gene ends were 0 bases for V and 5 bases for J; bases not matched to a gene: 9. Germline CDR1 reads MNHNS; CDR2 reads SASEGT. The CDR3 consists of 17 residues. CDR3 DNA: TGTGCCAGCAGTGAAGCCGAACTAGCGGGAGCTAGCGACGAGCAGTACTTC. It is translated as CASSEAELAGASDEQYF.

In its sample, this clonotype was seen many times. V and J are TRBV20-1 and TRBJ2-7, with TRBD2 matching over 9 bases. CDR1 is DFQATT and CDR2 is SNEGSKA in the germline V gene (reference sequence). The CDR3 sequence is 16 residues long. Losses at the gene ends were 1 base for V and 1 base for J; bases not matched to a gene: 8. In DNA form, the CDR3 reads TGCAGTGCTAGAGGGGCCGGGACTAGCTCTTCCTACGAGCAGTACTTC. It is translated as CSARGAGTSSSYEQYF.

This clonotype was seen more than once but under ten times. V gene TRBV9 combines with J gene TRBJ1-1; D is unresolved. Germline CDR1 is SGDLS and CDR2 is YYNGEE. Deletions cut 0 bases from V and 7 bases from J, with 7 bases between. This CDR3 is 12 amino acids long. Here the CDR3 DNA reads TGTGCCAGCAGCGTAGAGCCAGATGAAGCTTTCTTT. This encodes CASSVEPDEAFF.

The table lists this clonotype with many counts. The rearrangement links TRBV12-3 or TRBV12-4 to TRBJ1-2; maybe TRBD1 (5 bases). Trimming removed 2 bases from V and 8 bases from J, with 12 bases in between. The CDR3 has 13 residues. This chain's CDR3 is CASSLRAGQGYTF. The CDR3 nucleotides are TGTGCCAGCAGTTTACGGGCAGGACAAGGCTACACCTTC.

The sample holds many counts of this clonotype. This chain joins TRBV27 and TRBJ2-7; D gene uncertain. Germline V gives CDR1 MNHEY, CDR2 SMNVEV (reference sequence). Trimming removed 5 bases from V and 3 bases from J, with 11 bases in between. The CDR3 runs to 13 residues. CDR3 sequence: CASSDKDGYEQYF. The DNA for the CDR3 is TGTGCCAGCAGTGATAAGGACGGCTACGAGCAGTACTTC.

Ten or more counts support this clonotype. The chain joins TRBV24-1 to TRBJ2-5; a weak D match, TRBD1 (6 bases). Trimming shortened V by 2 bases and J by 6 bases, and 15 bases separated the two germline ends. CDR3 length: 15 residues. Germline values: CDR1 KGHDR, CDR2 SFDVKD. CDR3 in amino acids: CATSDSTGSGKTQYF. DNA of the CDR3: TGTGCCACCAGTGATTCTACAGGGTCCGGCAAGACCCAGTACTTC.

In its sample, this clonotype was seen many times. This rearrangement joins TRBV28 to TRBJ2-7, with a weak D call TRBD1 (6 bases). The CDR3 is 16 residues long. CDR1 and CDR2 (germline): MDHEN, SYDVKM. Trimming shortened V by 6 bases and J by 0 bases, and 18 bases separated the two germline ends. The CDR3 protein is CASRSPGTGLSYEQYF. For the CDR3, the DNA is TGTGCCAGCAGGTCCCCCGGCACAGGGCTCTCCTACGAGCAGTACTTC.

This clonotype was counted at least ten times. A much larger clonotype is one base distant, so this may be a read error. The genes are TRBV6-1 and TRBJ1-1, with D unresolved. V lost 6 bases, J lost 1 base, and 3 bases lay in between. The CDR3 covers 11 residues. Per the germline V gene, CDR1 is MNHNS and CDR2 is SASEGT. The CDR3 spells CASRENTEAFF. The CDR3 DNA is TGTGCCAGCAGGGAGAACACTGAAGCTTTCTTT.

This clonotype was detected many times. The chain combines TRBV2 with TRBJ2-7; tentative D call: TRBD2 (5 bases). This CDR3 comprises 12 residues. CDR1 is SNHLY and CDR2 is FYNNEI in the germline V gene. Trimming took 4 bases from V and 6 from J, leaving 10 bases between them. For the CDR3, the DNA is TGTGCCAGCAGTGCGGGGAACTCCGAGCAGTACTTC. This sequence encodes CASSAGNSEQYF.

This clonotype was seen repeatedly, ten times or more. V and J are TRBV29-1 and TRBJ2-5; D is uncertain. Trimming stripped 1 base from V and 8 bases from J, with 8 bases between. From germline, CDR1 is SQVTM and CDR2 ANQGSEA. The CDR3 is 11 residues long. This CDR3 reads CSVEVSFTQYF. In nucleotides, the CDR3 is TGCAGCGTTGAAGTCTCATTCACCCAGTACTTC.

The CDR3 region is CASSEQGLSSYEQYF. In DNA form, the CDR3 reads TGTGCCAGCAGCGAACAGGGCCTCAGCTCCTACGAGCAGTACTTC. This sequence joins TRBV7-2 and TRBJ2-7, with D maybe TRBD1 (6 bases). V lost 5 bases and J lost 0, with 14 bases in between. The germline gives CDR1 SGHTA, CDR2 FQGNSA. This CDR3 spans 15 amino acids.

In its sample, this clonotype was seen many times. The chain recombines TRBV20-1 with TRBJ2-7; TRBD2 agrees at 9 bases. The CDR3 covers 13 residues. With 7 bases clipped from V and 0 bases from J, the junction kept 4 bases outside the gene matches. The V gene's germline CDR1 is DFQATT and CDR2 SNEGSKA (reference sequence). The CDR3 protein is CSGLAVHSYEQYF. In DNA form, the CDR3 reads TGCAGTGGACTAGCGGTCCACTCCTACGAGCAGTACTTC.

This clonotype was seen a few times. V gene TRBV6-2 or TRBV6-3 combines with J gene TRBJ2-7; D possibly corresponds to TRBD2 (6 bases). Germline CDR1 MNHEY, CDR2 SVGEGT. Trimming cost V 8 bases and J 0 bases, with 11 bases left between them. This CDR3 region has 13 residues. The CDR3 DNA follows: TGTGCCAGCCTCCGGGGGACCTCCTACGAGCAGTACTTC. Encoded protein: CASLRGTSYEQYF.

The sample holds many counts of this clonotype. The V call is TRBV15, the J call TRBJ2-3; 7 nucleotides align to TRBD2. The junction had 9 bases not matched to a gene; V was cut back by 4 bases and J by 2 bases. The CDR3 covers 16 residues. Per the germline V gene, CDR1 is LNHNV and CDR2 is YYDKDF (reference sequence). For the CDR3, the DNA is TGTGCCACCAGCACGAATTTAGCGGGTATCACAGATACGCAGTATTTT. This sequence encodes CATSTNLAGITDTQYF.

This clonotype has ten or more counts. This rearrangement joins TRBV12-3 or TRBV12-4 to TRBJ1-5; D is unresolved. Between the trimmed V and J ends, which lost 5 bases and 3 bases, there was a span of 8 bases. The CDR3 covers 13 residues. The CDR3: CASSRTNNQPQHF. The CDR3 DNA reads TGTGCCAGCAGTCGGACGAACAATCAGCCCCAGCATTTT.